Listed here is a single T cell receptor (beta chain). The source of the sample is a study of CD8 T cells in Susac syndrome. The authors reverse transcribed roughly 0.5 to 1 ug RNA with random hexamers. Using its own MiXCR run on the immunoSEQ multiplex PCR reads, TCRdb lists one record per CDR3 protein. The table lists some 210,000 distinct CDR3 sequences, approximately 94% of them singletons. CDR3 length: 15 residues. The germline V gene has CDR1 SGHTA and CDR2 FQGNSA. V lost 1 base to trimming and J lost 3 bases; unmatched junction nucleotides: 5. Sequencing was performed on CD4+ T cells from PBMCs. The receptor comes from a human donor with Susac syndrome. The chain combines TRBV7-2 with TRBJ2-5; TRBD2 matches 7 bases. The CDR3 here is CASSLGGGREETQYF. As DNA, the CDR3 is TGTGCCAGCAGCTTAGGGGGAGGGAGGGAAGAGACCCAGTACTTC.